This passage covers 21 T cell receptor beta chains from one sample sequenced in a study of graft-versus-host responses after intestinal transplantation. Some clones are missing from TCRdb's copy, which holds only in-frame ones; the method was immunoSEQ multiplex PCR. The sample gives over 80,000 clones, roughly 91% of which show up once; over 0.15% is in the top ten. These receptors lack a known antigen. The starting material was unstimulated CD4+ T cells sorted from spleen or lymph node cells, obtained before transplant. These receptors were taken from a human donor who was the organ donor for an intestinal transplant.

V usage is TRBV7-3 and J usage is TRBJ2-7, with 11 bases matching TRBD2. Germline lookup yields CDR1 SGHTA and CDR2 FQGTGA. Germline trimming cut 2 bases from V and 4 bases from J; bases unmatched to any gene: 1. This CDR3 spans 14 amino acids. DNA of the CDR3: TGTGCCAGCAGCTTACTAGCGGGGGGTTACGAGCAGTACTTC. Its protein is CASSLLAGGYEQYF. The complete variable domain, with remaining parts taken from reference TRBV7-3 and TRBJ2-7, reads GAGVSQTPSNKVTEKGKYVELRCDPISGHTALYWYRQSLGQGPEFLIYFQGTGAADDSGLPNDRFFAVRPEGSVSTLKIQRTERGDSAVYLCASSLLAGGYEQYFGPGTRLTVT.

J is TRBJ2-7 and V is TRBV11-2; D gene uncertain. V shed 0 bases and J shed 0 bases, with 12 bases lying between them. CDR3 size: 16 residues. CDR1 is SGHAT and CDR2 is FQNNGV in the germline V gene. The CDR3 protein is CASSLDSPRLSYEQYF. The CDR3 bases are TGTGCCAGCAGCTTAGATTCCCCTAGGCTCTCCTACGAGCAGTACTTC.

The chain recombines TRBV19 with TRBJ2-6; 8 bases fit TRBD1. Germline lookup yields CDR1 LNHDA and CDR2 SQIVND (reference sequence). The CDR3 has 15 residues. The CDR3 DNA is TGTGCAACGGGACAGGCCACCTCTGGGGCCAACGTCCTGACTTTC. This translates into CATGQATSGANVLTF.

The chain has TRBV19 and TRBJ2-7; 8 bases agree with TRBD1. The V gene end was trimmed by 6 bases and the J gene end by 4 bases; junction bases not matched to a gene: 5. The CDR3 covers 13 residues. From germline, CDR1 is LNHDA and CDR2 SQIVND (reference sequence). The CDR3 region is CASRHRTGYEQYF. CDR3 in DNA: TGTGCCAGTAGGCATCGGACAGGGTACGAGCAGTACTTC. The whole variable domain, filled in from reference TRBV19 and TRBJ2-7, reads DGGITQSPKYLFRKEGQNVTLSCEQNLNHDAMYWYRQDPGQGLRLIYYSQIVNDFQKGDIAEGYSVSREKKESFPLTVTSAQKNPTAFYLCASRHRTGYEQYFGPGTRLTVT.

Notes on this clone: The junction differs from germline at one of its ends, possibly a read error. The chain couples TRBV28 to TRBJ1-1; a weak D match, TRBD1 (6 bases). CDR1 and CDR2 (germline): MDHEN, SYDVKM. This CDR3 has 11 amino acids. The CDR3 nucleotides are TGTGCCAGCAGTTTAGCCGGACAGAGGTCCTTT. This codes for CASSLAGQRSF.

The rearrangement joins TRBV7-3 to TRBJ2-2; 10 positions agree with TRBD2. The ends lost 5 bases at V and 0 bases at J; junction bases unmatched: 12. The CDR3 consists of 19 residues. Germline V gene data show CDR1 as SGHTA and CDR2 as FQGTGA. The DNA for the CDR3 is TGTGCCAGCAGCCCCACCCGTGGTAGCGGGGGGTCGAACACCGGGGAGCTGTTTTTT. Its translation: CASSPTRGSGGSNTGELFF.

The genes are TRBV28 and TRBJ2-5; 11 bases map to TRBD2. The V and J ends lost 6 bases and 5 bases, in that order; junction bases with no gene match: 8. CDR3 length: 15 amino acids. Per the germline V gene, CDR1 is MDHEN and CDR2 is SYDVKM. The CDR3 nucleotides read TGTGCCAGCAGGGCTAGCGGGGGGCTTGGGGAGACCCAGTACTTC. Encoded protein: CASRASGGLGETQYF.

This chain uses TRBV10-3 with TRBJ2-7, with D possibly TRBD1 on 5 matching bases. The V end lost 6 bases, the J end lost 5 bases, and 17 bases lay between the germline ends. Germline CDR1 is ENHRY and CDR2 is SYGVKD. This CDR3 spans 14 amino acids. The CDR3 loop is CAISERQLINEQYF. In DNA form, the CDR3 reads TGTGCCATCAGCGAGAGACAGTTGATCAACGAGCAGTACTTC.

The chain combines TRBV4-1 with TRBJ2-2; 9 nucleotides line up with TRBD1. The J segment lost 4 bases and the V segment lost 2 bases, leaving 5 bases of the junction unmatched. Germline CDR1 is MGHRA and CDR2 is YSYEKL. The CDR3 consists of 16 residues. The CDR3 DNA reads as TGCGCCAGCAGCCAAAATACAGGGGGCGGCACCGGGGAGCTGTTTTTT. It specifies CASSQNTGGGTGELFF.

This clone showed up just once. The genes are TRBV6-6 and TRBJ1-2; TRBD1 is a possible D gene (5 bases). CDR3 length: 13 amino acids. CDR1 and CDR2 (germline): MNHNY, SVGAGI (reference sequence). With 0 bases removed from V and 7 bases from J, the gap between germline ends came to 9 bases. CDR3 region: CASSYSMGGGYTF. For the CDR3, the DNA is TGTGCCAGCAGTTACTCGATGGGGGGTGGCTACACCTTC.

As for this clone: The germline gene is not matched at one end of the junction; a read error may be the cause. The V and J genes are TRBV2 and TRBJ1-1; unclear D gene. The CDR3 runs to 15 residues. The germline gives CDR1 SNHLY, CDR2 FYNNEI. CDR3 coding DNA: TGTGCCAGCAGTGACGTCAGAACACCGAACAATGAAGCTTTCTTT. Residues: CASSDVRTPNNEAFF.

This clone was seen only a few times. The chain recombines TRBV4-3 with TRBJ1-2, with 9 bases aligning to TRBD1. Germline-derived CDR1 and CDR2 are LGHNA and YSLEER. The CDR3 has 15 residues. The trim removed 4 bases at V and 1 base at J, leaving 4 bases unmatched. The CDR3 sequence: CASSLGQGYNYGYTF. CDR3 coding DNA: TGCGCCAGCAGCCTGGGACAGGGCTATAACTATGGCTACACCTTC.

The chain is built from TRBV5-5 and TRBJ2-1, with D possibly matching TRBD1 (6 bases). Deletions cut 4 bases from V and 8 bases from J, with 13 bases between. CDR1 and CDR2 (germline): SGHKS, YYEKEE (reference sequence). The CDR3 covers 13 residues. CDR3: CASSPDSFHEQFF. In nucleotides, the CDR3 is TGTGCCAGCAGCCCGGACAGTTTCCATGAGCAGTTCTTC.

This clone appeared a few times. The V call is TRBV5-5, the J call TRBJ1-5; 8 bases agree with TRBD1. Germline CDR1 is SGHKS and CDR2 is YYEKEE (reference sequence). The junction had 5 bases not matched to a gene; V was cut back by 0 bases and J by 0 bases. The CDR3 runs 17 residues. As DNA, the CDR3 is TGTGCCAGCAGCTTGGTGGCGGGACAGGATAGCAATCAGCCCCAGCATTTT. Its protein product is CASSLVAGQDSNQPQHF.

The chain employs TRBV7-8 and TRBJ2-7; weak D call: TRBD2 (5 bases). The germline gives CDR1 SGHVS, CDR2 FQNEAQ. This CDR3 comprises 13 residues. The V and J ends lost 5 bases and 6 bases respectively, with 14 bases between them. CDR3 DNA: TGTGCCAGCAGCCCTGGTCCCGGACTCGAGCAGTACTTC. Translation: CASSPGPGLEQYF.

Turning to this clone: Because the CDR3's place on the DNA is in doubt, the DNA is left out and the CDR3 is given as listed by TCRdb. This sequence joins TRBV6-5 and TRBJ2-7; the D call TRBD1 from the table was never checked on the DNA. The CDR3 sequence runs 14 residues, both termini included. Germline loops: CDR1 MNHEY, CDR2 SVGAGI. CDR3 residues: CASILDRGGHEQYF.

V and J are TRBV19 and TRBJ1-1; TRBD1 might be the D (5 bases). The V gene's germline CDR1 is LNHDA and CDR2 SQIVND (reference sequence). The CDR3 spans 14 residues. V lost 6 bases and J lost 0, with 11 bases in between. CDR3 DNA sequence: TGTGCCAGTAGACCCGGGACTGTGAACACTGAAGCTTTCTTT. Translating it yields CASRPGTVNTEAFF.

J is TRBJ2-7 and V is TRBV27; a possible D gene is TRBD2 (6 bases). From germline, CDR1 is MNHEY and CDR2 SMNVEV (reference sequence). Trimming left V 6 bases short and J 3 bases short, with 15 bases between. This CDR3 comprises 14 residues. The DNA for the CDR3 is TGTGCCAGCAGGCCCGGGGGTAAGGGCTACGAGCAGTACTTC. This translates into CASRPGGKGYEQYF.

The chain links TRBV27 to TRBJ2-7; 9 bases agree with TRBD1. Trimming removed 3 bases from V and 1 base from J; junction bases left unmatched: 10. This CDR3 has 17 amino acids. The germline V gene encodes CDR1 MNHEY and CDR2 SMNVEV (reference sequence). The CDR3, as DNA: TGTGCCAGCAGTTTCTCAACCGGGACAGGGTTTTCCTACGAGCAGTACTTC. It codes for CASSFSTGTGFSYEQYF.

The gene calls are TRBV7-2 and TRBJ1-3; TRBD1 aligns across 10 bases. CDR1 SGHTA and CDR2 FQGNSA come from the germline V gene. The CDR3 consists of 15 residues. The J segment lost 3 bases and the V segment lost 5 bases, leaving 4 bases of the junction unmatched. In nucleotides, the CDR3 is TGTGCCAGCAGCGCCTGGGACAGGGGTGGAAACACCATATATTTT. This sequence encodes CASSAWDRGGNTIYF.

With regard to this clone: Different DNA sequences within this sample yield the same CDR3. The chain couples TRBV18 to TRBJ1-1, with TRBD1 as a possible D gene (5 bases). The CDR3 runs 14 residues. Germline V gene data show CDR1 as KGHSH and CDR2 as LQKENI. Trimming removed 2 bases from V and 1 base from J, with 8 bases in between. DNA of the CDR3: TGTGCCAGCTCACCAAGGCAGGGGAACACTGAAGCTTTCTTT. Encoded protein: CASSPRQGNTEAFF.